This entry concerns a single T cell receptor (beta chain). With V trimmed by 7 bases and J by 8 bases, 13 bases remained unmatched. This CDR3 has 15 amino acids. Looked up from germline, CDR1 is SNHLY and CDR2 is FYNNEI. This sample stems from a study of blood T cell repertoires in COVID-19. The table came from immunoSEQ multiplex PCR; TCRdb's copy has only in-frame clones and leaves some out. This repertoire shows approximately 500,000 clones, approximately 88% found once; its top ten account for 7.5% to 9%. It was during active infection that Seattle patients were enrolled and then longitudinally followed.

This receptor was identified in a woman between 45 and 60 years old with COVID-19, enrolled during active disease. This chain uses TRBV2 with TRBJ1-4, with TRBD1 identical over 7 bases. Input material: peripheral blood. CDR3 DNA sequence: TGTGCCAGCAATCCCGGACAGGCTCGAGTCGAAAAACTGTTTTTT. Amino acid sequence: CASNPGQARVEKLFF.